This entry lists 27 T cell receptor beta chains sequenced from one sample in a study of T cell responses to AZD1222 COVID-19 vaccine. Clones were read by immunoSEQ multiplex PCR, and TCRdb kept only the in-frame ones, dropping some. The sample contains roughly 50,000 clones, roughly 90% of which appear only once. This specimen consisted of peripheral blood, obtained 28 days after the second AZD1222 dose. Source of these receptors: an adult who received the AZD1222 COVID-19 vaccine.

The chain couples TRBV7-2 to TRBJ2-5, with D unresolved. With 5 bases removed from V and 5 bases from J, the gap between germline ends came to 15 bases. The length of the CDR3 is 14 residues. Germline CDR1 SGHTA, CDR2 FQGNSA. CDR3: CASSRTGPVETQYF. CDR3 nucleotides: TGTGCCAGCAGCAGGACCGGTCCTGTGGAGACCCAGTACTTC.

This chain connects TRBV5-1 to TRBJ2-7; 7 nucleotides line up with TRBD2. The CDR3 has 19 amino acids. Germline V gives CDR1 SGHRS, CDR2 YFSETQ. The V segment lost 0 bases and the J segment 4 bases; nucleotides outside the gene matches: 19. The CDR3 loop is CASSLVRMPVLSGEYEQYF. CDR3 nucleotide sequence: TGCGCCAGCAGCTTGGTCAGGATGCCAGTCCTCAGCGGGGAGTACGAGCAGTACTTC.

This chain joins TRBV7-2 and TRBJ1-4, with TRBD1 as a possible D gene (5 bases). Germline lookup yields CDR1 SGHTA and CDR2 FQGNSA. Trimming stripped 4 bases from V and 4 bases from J, with 7 bases between. The CDR3 totals 13 residues. The DNA of the CDR3 is TGTGCCAGCAGCTGGCAGGGTAATGAAAAACTGTTTTTT. Protein: CASSWQGNEKLFF.

The rearrangement uses TRBV27 and TRBJ2-5; possible D gene TRBD2, 5 bases. Germline CDR1 MNHEY, CDR2 SMNVEV (reference sequence). The germline V and J ends were trimmed by 4 bases and 0 bases, with 6 bases remaining between them. The CDR3 has 13 residues. CDR3 DNA sequence: TGTGCCAGCAGTTACGGGGACCAAGAGACCCAGTACTTC. Encoded protein: CASSYGDQETQYF.

V gene TRBV7-8 combines with J gene TRBJ2-7, with 8 bases lining up with TRBD2. CDR3 length: 16 amino acids. V shed 1 base, J shed 0 bases, and the junction held 5 bases outside the gene matches. The germline V gene has CDR1 SGHVS and CDR2 FQNEAQ. CDR3 nucleotide sequence: TGTGCCAGCAGCTTAGAAGGTAGCGGGATCTCCTACGAGCAGTACTTC. It is translated as CASSLEGSGISYEQYF. The full variable domain, its missing parts supplied by reference TRBV7-8 and TRBJ2-7, is GAGVSQSPRYKVAKRGQDVALRCDPISGHVSLFWYQQALGQGPEFLTYFQNEAQLDKSGLPSDRFFAERPEGSVSTLKIQRTQQEDSAVYLCASSLEGSGISYEQYFGPGTRLTVT.

The chain recombines TRBV20-1 with TRBJ2-1; D call uncertain. Germline CDR1 DFQATT, CDR2 SNEGSKA (reference sequence). The CDR3 extends over 11 amino acids. Trimming removed 6 bases at V and 5 bases at J, with 8 bases between. The CDR3 reads CSAALHNEQFF. Written as DNA, the CDR3 is TGCAGTGCAGCGCTACACAATGAGCAGTTCTTC.

The chain couples TRBV19 to TRBJ2-1; 8 bases align to TRBD1. Trimming removed 4 bases from V and 7 bases from J; junction bases left unmatched: 3. This CDR3 has 13 amino acids. Germline V gene sequence: CDR1 LNHDA, CDR2 SQIVND (reference sequence). The CDR3 here is CASSTRGPNEQFF. The CDR3 DNA is TGTGCCAGTAGTACCAGGGGGCCAAATGAGCAGTTCTTC.

The chain joins TRBV19 to TRBJ1-1; maybe TRBD1 (5 bases). This CDR3 region has 13 residues. V was shortened by 4 bases and J by 8 bases, with 14 bases between the two germline ends. Germline V gives CDR1 LNHDA, CDR2 SQIVND (reference sequence). CDR3 protein: CASSTFAGQEAFF. CDR3 DNA sequence: TGTGCCAGTAGTACGTTTGCAGGGCAGGAAGCTTTCTTT.

The chain carries TRBV7-9 and TRBJ2-7, with a possible D match to TRBD2 (5 bases). This CDR3 contains 14 residues. CDR1 and CDR2 (germline): SEHNR, FQNEAQ (reference sequence). Trimming stripped 1 base from V and 6 bases from J, with 13 bases between. CDR3 coding DNA: TGTGCCAGCAGCTTAGTGAGTCTTGCGGGCGAGCAGTACTTC. This encodes CASSLVSLAGEQYF.

The chain is built from TRBV19 and TRBJ2-1; 10 bases fit TRBD2. This CDR3 is 15 amino acids long. Trimming removed 4 bases from V and 8 bases from J; junction bases left unmatched: 8. The germline gives CDR1 LNHDA, CDR2 SQIVND (reference sequence). CDR3 DNA sequence: TGTGCCAGTAGTACCCCCGCCAGCGGGAGGGATGAGCAGTTCTTC. Protein sequence: CASSTPASGRDEQFF.

This clone turned up a few times. V gene TRBV7-9 combines with J gene TRBJ2-2, with unresolved D. CDR3 length: 13 residues. V shed 3 bases and J shed 8 bases, with 10 bases lying between them. The germline V gene has CDR1 SEHNR and CDR2 FQNEAQ (reference sequence). The CDR3 DNA sequence: TGTGCCAGCAGCTTCGGTGGGCTAGGGGAGCTGTTTTTT. It codes for CASSFGGLGELFF.

The CDR3 sequence is CASSHSYRSGSSYNEQFF. In nucleotides, the CDR3 is TGTGCCAGCAGCCACTCCTATAGGAGCGGGAGCTCCTACAATGAGCAGTTCTTC. The V and J genes are TRBV9 and TRBJ2-1; 8 bases agree with TRBD2. This CDR3 spans 18 amino acids. Germline loops: CDR1 SGDLS, CDR2 YYNGEE. The junction had 12 bases not matched to a gene; V was cut back by 4 bases and J by 0 bases. The full variable domain, rest sourced from reference TRBV9 and TRBJ2-1, is DSGVTQTPKHLITATGQRVTLRCSPRSGDLSVYWYQQSLDQGLQFLIQYYNGEERAKGNILERFSAQQFPDLHSELNLSSLELGDSALYFCASSHSYRSGSSYNEQFFGPGTRLTVL.

This clone has just one count. The chain is built from TRBV2 and TRBJ2-3; no definite D call. Trimming shortened V by 3 bases and J by 2 bases, and 12 bases separated the two germline ends. The CDR3 spans 15 residues. Germline CDR1 SNHLY, CDR2 FYNNEI. In DNA, the CDR3 is TGTGCCAGCAGTGACGTCATTCGGAACACAGATACGCAGTATTTT. Its translation: CASSDVIRNTDTQYF.

The chain joins TRBV6-5 to TRBJ2-5; D might be TRBD1 or TRBD2, each matching 5 bases. Trimming took off 6 bases at V and 5 bases at J, with 13 bases between the two ends. This CDR3 has 13 amino acids. CDR1 is MNHEY and CDR2 is SVGAGI in the germline V gene. In DNA form, the CDR3 reads TGTGCCAGCAGCGAGGGGATTATGGAGACCCAGTACTTC. Translation gives CASSEGIMETQYF.

This clone has only one observation. The chain uses TRBV9 and TRBJ1-5, with D maybe TRBD1 (6 bases). Deletions cut 3 bases from V and 0 bases from J, with 10 bases between. CDR1 and CDR2 (germline): SGDLS, YYNGEE. The CDR3 sequence is 15 residues long. This CDR3 reads CASSARDTSNQPQHF. As DNA, the CDR3 is TGTGCCAGCAGCGCCCGGGACACTAGCAATCAGCCCCAGCATTTT.

The chain recombines TRBV7-6 with TRBJ1-1; D is perhaps TRBD1 (5 bases). The CDR3 consists of 16 residues. V lost 2 bases and J lost 1, with 14 bases in between. The germline V gene has CDR1 SGHVS and CDR2 FNYEAQ. CDR3 residues: CASSLFGTGPNTEAFF. The CDR3, as DNA: TGTGCCAGCAGCTTATTTGGCACAGGACCGAACACTGAAGCTTTCTTT.

This chain links TRBV2 with TRBJ2-3; a possible D gene is TRBD1 (6 bases). The CDR3 consists of 14 residues. The V end lost 8 bases, the J end lost 4 bases, and 16 bases lay between the germline ends. Germline V CDR1 and CDR2: SNHLY, FYNNEI. CDR3 protein: CASLDRRRPDTQYF. CDR3 nucleotides: TGTGCCAGCTTAGACAGGAGGAGGCCAGATACGCAGTATTTT.

V is TRBV7-2 and J is TRBJ2-1; TRBD2 agrees at 10 bases. The CDR3 consists of 18 residues. Germline CDR1 reads SGHTA; CDR2 reads FQGNSA. V lost 1 base and J lost 1; bases outside the gene matches: 7. CDR3 region: CASSLVASGSLSYNEQFF. The CDR3 nucleotides read TGTGCCAGCAGCTTAGTTGCTAGCGGGAGCCTTTCCTACAATGAGCAGTTCTTC.

This clone was recorded once. The V call is TRBV7-9, the J call TRBJ1-2; 8 nucleotides match TRBD1. V was clipped by 5 bases and J by 4 bases; unmatched bases: 6. The CDR3 covers 14 residues. CDR1 and CDR2 (germline): SEHNR, FQNEAQ (reference sequence). The CDR3 coding sequence is TGTGCCAGCAGCGCCCCCGGGACAGGCTATGGCTACACCTTC. Protein: CASSAPGTGYGYTF.

The chain uses TRBV7-9 and TRBJ2-1; TRBD2 matches 8 bases. The CDR3 runs to 15 residues. CDR1 is SEHNR, CDR2 FQNEAQ, per germline (reference sequence). After removal of 1 base from V and 8 bases from J, the junction contained 7 bases not matched to a gene. In DNA, the CDR3 is TGTGCCAGCAGCTTAGGGGGTAGCGGGGTAGATGAGCAGTTCTTC. Encoded protein: CASSLGGSGVDEQFF.

This rearrangement joins TRBV7-2 to TRBJ2-7, with D hard to call. Germline assignment: CDR1 SGHTA and CDR2 FQGNSA. V gave up 5 bases and J gave up 0 bases, with 8 bases separating them. The CDR3 is 13 amino acids. The CDR3 loop is CASSVGRSYEQYF. DNA of the CDR3: TGTGCCAGCAGCGTAGGTCGCTCCTACGAGCAGTACTTC.

The chain links TRBV5-4 to TRBJ1-4, with D perhaps TRBD1 (5 bases). Germline lookup yields CDR1 SGHNT and CDR2 YYREEE (reference sequence). Trimming stripped 3 bases from V and 4 bases from J, with 13 bases between. CDR3 length: 15 amino acids. The CDR3 here is CASSSGGTLNEKLFF. The CDR3, as DNA: TGTGCCAGCAGCTCCGGAGGGACCCTTAATGAAAAACTGTTTTTT.

CDR3 region: CARSFGSRVLGYEQYF. Here the CDR3 DNA reads TGTGCCAGAAGCTTCGGTAGCCGTGTCCTAGGGTACGAGCAGTACTTC. This rearrangement joins TRBV7-5 to TRBJ2-7. TRBV7-5 is reported as a pseudogene. The CDR3 is made up of 16 amino acids.

The rearrangement uses TRBV2 and TRBJ1-3; the D is unclear. CDR3 length equals 16 residues. In germline, CDR1 is SNHLY, CDR2 FYNNEI. Trimming pared 5 bases from V and 0 bases from J, leaving 14 bases between. CDR3 in DNA: TGTGCCAGCAGTATCCTTTCCGGGTCCTCTGGAAACACCATATATTTT. It translates to CASSILSGSSGNTIYF.

This chain links TRBV3-1 (or the pseudogene TRBV3-2) with TRBJ2-1; 11 bases line up with TRBD2. This CDR3 comprises 16 residues. The trim removed 4 bases at V and 9 bases at J, leaving 11 bases unmatched. Germline CDR1 and CDR2: LGHDT and YNNKEL (reference sequence). CDR3 protein: CASSPQGVAGGVEQFF. For the CDR3, the DNA is TGTGCCAGCAGCCCTCAGGGGGTAGCGGGAGGGGTTGAGCAGTTCTTC.

The chain recombines TRBV4-2 with TRBJ2-3; 8 nucleotides match TRBD2. The CDR3 length is 17 residues. The V gene end was trimmed by 0 bases and the J gene end by 4 bases; junction bases not matched to a gene: 9. Germline V gene sequence: CDR1 LGHNA, CDR2 YNFKEQ. CDR3 bases: TGTGCCAGCAGCCAAGAGGTGACCGGGAGGGCTTCAGATACGCAGTATTTT. Encoded protein: CASSQEVTGRASDTQYF.

This chain uses TRBV7-8 with TRBJ2-1; 11 bases agree with TRBD2. The CDR3 has 16 amino acids. J lost 9 bases, V lost 5 bases, and 12 bases had no gene match. Germline V gene sequence: CDR1 SGHVS, CDR2 FQNEAQ. CDR3 in amino acids: CASSPLSGRAGGEQFF. Written as DNA, the CDR3 is TGTGCCAGCAGCCCCCTTAGCGGGAGGGCCGGAGGTGAGCAGTTCTTC.